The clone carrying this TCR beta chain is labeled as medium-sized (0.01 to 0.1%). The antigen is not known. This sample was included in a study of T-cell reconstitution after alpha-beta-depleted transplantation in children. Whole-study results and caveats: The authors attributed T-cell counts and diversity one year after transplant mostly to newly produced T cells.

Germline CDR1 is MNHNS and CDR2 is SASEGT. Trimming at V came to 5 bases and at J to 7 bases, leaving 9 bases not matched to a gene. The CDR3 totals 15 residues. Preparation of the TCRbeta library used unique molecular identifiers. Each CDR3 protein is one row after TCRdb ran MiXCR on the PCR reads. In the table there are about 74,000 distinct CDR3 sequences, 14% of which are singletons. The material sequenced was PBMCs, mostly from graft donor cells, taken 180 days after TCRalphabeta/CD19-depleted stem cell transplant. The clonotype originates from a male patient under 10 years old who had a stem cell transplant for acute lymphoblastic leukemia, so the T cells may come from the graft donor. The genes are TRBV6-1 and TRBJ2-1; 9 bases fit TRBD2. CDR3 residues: CASSLAGSPGNEQFF. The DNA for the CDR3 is TGTGCCAGCAGTCTAGCGGGGTCTCCGGGGAATGAGCAGTTCTTC.